This T cell receptor beta chain originates from a study of blood T cell repertoires in COVID-19. On the study more broadly: The United States, Italy and Spain provided the acute and convalescent COVID-19 samples. T cells, B-cell-depleted T cells, or PBMCs supplied cDNA or gDNA.

The ends were cut back, 2 bases at V and 6 bases at J, with 10 bases in the middle. The CDR3 loop spans 13 amino acids. Germline V gene sequence: CDR1 LGHNT, CDR2 FRNRAP. In the original analysis: It was from reference gene primer amplification that nucleated cell counts were estimated. Libraries were prepared by immunoSEQ multiplex PCR; TCRdb keeps only in-frame clonotypes and omits some of them. V and J calls and clone size come straight from that table; D and trimming were deduced from the DNA. The sample lists around 310,000 clones, 88% occurring once. The chain couples TRBV12-5 to TRBJ1-1; D is undetermined. Sequenced: peripheral blood. The clonotype comes from a woman in her fifties or sixties with active or convalescent COVID-19. The CDR3 nucleotides read TGTGCTAGTGGTTTGTCACCGGGAGCTGAAGCTTTCTTT. This sequence encodes CASGLSPGAEAFF.